The sequence of this T cell receptor beta chain was determined in a study of CD8+ T cells in alopecia areata. Study information: Treated patients received oral tofacitinib, 5 to 10 mg twice daily. Percentage of affected scalp area was the basis on which treated patients' severity was scored.

RNA was isolated and reverse transcribed to cDNA, the sequencing template. Sequencing was performed with immunoSEQ multiplex PCR; in TCRdb, only in-frame clones are kept and a portion is missing. The table includes 150,000 to 200,000 clones, about 54% detected once. Treatment defined: oral pan-JAK inhibitor, 5-10 mg twice daily. The V end lost 7 bases, the J end lost 0 bases, and 9 bases lay between the germline ends. CDR3 length equals 13 residues. Germline values: CDR1 SQVTM, CDR2 ANQGSEA. This clone was seen a few times. Antigen: not known. Whole-study results and caveats: Shared TCR sequences were less clear between patients than in mice, possibly partly from HLA diversity.

The chain has TRBV29-1 and TRBJ2-2; no reliable D call. Sequencing used CD4+ T cells sorted from blood, obtained at approximately week 56, from a patient treated with tofacitinib. This clonotype originated in a human donor with alopecia areata. The CDR3 protein is CSAPRPNTGELFF. The CDR3 region has the DNA TGCAGCGCTCCAAGACCGAACACCGGGGAGCTGTTTTTT.